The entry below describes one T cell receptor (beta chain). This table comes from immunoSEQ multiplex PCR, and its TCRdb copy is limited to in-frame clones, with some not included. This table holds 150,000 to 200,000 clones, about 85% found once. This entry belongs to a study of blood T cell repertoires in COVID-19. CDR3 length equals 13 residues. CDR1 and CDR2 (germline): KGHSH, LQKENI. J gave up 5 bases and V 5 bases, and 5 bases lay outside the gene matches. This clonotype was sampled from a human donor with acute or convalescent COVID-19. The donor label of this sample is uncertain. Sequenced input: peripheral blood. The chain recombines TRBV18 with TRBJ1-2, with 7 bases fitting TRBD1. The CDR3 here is CASSFDREYGYTF. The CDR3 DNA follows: TGTGCCAGCTCATTCGACAGGGAGTATGGCTACACCTTC.